This T cell receptor beta chain was recorded in a study of read filtering for tumor transcriptome and immune sequencing. Background on the study: Among patients, 17 to 20 were male and more than 12 female, aged about 45 to 85 (mean approximately 60). Under ten patients were R-ISS I, 16 were R-ISS II, roughly seven were R-ISS III. General observations from the study: Without single-read clonotypes, shared clonotype proportions correlated more between IR-seq and RNA-seq. The sorted CD138-negative fraction was a mixed bone marrow immune population, not purified T cells.

The germline V gene encodes CDR1 SGHNT and CDR2 YENEEA. The CDR3 spans 18 residues. Losses at the gene ends were 2 bases for V and 8 bases for J; bases not matched to a gene: 17. This clonotype appeared many times. Its specificity is not known. This library used around 400 ng RNA and molecular barcoded adaptors spanning alpha/delta and beta/gamma chains. Using its own MiXCR run on the reads, TCRdb lists one record per CDR3 protein. The table lists fewer than 30,000 distinct CDR3 sequences, roughly 14% of them singletons. The chain uses TRBV11-3 and TRBJ2-1; 8 nucleotides line up with TRBD2. The receptor comes from a donor aged 40 or over with multiple myeloma. Source material: a population of CD138-negative cells sorted from bone marrow. CDR3 protein: CASSLTPQAGGPPDEQFF. The DNA for the CDR3 is TGTGCCAGCAGCTTAACCCCTCAGGCGGGAGGCCCCCCAGATGAGCAGTTCTTC. The full variable domain, with the rest looked up from reference TRBV11-3 and TRBJ2-1, is EAGVVQSPRYKIIEKKQPVAFWCNPISGHNTLYWYLQNLGQGPELLIRYENEEAVDDSQLPKDRFSAERLKGVDSTLKIQPAELGDSAVYLCASSLTPQAGGPPDEQFFGPGTRLTVL.